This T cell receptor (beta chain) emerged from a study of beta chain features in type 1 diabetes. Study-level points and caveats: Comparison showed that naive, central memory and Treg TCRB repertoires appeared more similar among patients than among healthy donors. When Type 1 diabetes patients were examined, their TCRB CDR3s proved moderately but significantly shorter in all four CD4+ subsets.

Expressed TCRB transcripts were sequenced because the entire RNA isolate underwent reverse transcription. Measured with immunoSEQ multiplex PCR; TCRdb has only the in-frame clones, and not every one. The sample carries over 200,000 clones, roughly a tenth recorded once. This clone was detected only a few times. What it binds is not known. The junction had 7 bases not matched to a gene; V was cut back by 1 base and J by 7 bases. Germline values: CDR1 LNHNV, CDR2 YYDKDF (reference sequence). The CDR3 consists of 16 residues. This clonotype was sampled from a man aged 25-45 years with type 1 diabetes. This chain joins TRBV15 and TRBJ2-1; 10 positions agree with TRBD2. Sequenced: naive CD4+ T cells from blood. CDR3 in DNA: TGTGCCACCAGCAGAGGAGGAAGCGGGGGGGCGAATGAGCAGTTCTTC. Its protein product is CATSRGGSGGANEQFF.